The present T cell receptor (beta chain) was sequenced within a study of T cell clonotyping in hematopoietic cell transplantation. Study in general: Cytoreduction preceded collection of pretransplant recipient samples. Whole-study findings and limits: After transplant, recipient diversity fell while pathologically expanded clonotypes grew through day 180. At the given depth, recipient repertoires were over 95% de novo clonotypes.

Remarks on this clone: The antigen is unknown.

The germline CDR1 and CDR2 sequences are LNHDA and SQIVND (reference sequence). This CDR3 is 16 amino acids long. V lost 5 bases to trimming and J lost 4 bases; unmatched junction nucleotides: 5. Clones were sequenced by immunoSEQ multiplex PCR, and TCRdb holds only the in-frame ones, with some missing. The sample has about 47,000 clones; around 84% are singletons. Time point of the sample: recipient sample about 28 days before transplant, after cytoreduction. Sequenced material: peripheral blood mononuclear cells, taken before stem cell transplant. The TCR sequence derives from a man aged 60 to 69 with myelodysplastic syndrome. Some clones in this sample may be carry-over from other donors' samples. The V gene is TRBV19, the J gene TRBJ2-3, with 14 bases that match TRBD2. Here the CDR3 reads CASSVPGLAGADTQYF. The CDR3 nucleotides are TGTGCCAGTAGTGTCCCGGGACTAGCGGGGGCAGATACGCAGTATTTT.